Presented here are 23 T cell receptor beta chains from one specimen sequenced in a study of T-cell reconstitution after alpha-beta-depleted transplantation in children. Construction of the TCRbeta library involved unique molecular identifiers. One entry per CDR3 protein, called by TCRdb with MiXCR from the PCR reads. The data contain about 350,000 distinct CDR3 sequences, less than 15% of them singletons. The sequencing used PBMCs, collected from the stem cell graft. These receptors all come from a human donor who donated a stem cell graft to a child with Fanconi anemia.

The chain carries TRBV3-1 and TRBJ2-3; no clear D gene. CDR1 LGHDT and CDR2 YNNKEL come from the germline V gene (reference sequence). The CDR3 runs to 15 residues. V shed 0 bases and J shed 2 bases, with 9 bases lying between them. The CDR3 bases are TGTGCCAGCAGCCAAGAAGGGTTTCTCACAGATACGCAGTATTTT. It specifies CASSQEGFLTDTQYF.

This clonotype was picked up many times. CDR3 DNA sequence: TGTGCCAGCAGCTTAGGGGACAGCTGGTATGGCTACACCTTC. Protein product: CASSLGDSWYGYTF. The gene calls are TRBV11-2 and TRBJ1-2; 7 nucleotides match TRBD1. This CDR3 region has 14 residues. From germline, CDR1 is SGHAT and CDR2 FQNNGV. Trimming took 1 base from V and 5 from J; bases not matched to a gene: 4.

This clonotype was picked up a small number of times. The V and J genes are TRBV14 and TRBJ1-1, with D possibly being TRBD1 (5 bases). The CDR3 totals 13 residues. V was trimmed by 2 bases and J by 7 bases, leaving 11 bases between them. CDR1 and CDR2 from the germline V gene are SGHDN and FVKESK. The DNA of the CDR3 is TGTGCCAGCAGCCAAATCACTCAGGGTGAAGCTTTCTTT. Amino acids: CASSQITQGEAFF.

The genes are TRBV5-1 and TRBJ2-1; no reliable D call. CDR1 is SGHRS and CDR2 is YFSETQ in the germline V gene. The germline V and J ends were trimmed by 4 bases and 5 bases, with 19 bases remaining between them. The CDR3 has 16 residues. In DNA form, the CDR3 reads TGCGCCAGCAGCCCCTCGTGGCTCCCTCTCGACAATGAGCAGTTCTTC. This encodes CASSPSWLPLDNEQFF.

The chain combines TRBV5-1 with TRBJ2-3; 8 bases are a match to TRBD1. The CDR3 has 15 residues. V was clipped by 5 bases and J by 7 bases; unmatched bases: 12. Germline V lookup: CDR1 SGHRS, CDR2 YFSETQ. The CDR3 loop is CASSFDRGPGYTQYF. In DNA form, the CDR3 reads TGCGCCAGCAGTTTTGACAGGGGCCCCGGGTATACGCAGTATTTT.

The table lists this clonotype with a few counts. The CDR3 DNA reads as TGCAGTGCTAGACAGGTCTCCTATGGCTACACCTTC. Protein product: CSARQVSYGYTF. The chain uses TRBV20-1 and TRBJ1-2; D gene uncertain. The length of the CDR3 is 12 residues. Looked up from germline, CDR1 is DFQATT and CDR2 is SNEGSKA (reference sequence). V shed 2 bases and J shed 4 bases, with 8 bases lying between them.

This clonotype was seen only a few times. The chain joins TRBV18 to TRBJ2-2, with unresolved D. Germline values: CDR1 KGHSH, CDR2 LQKENI. V lost 4 bases and J lost 7, with 13 bases in between. The CDR3 spans 14 residues. The CDR3 reads CASSLGLRSGELFF. Written as DNA, the CDR3 is TGTGCCAGCTCACTGGGTCTACGTAGCGGGGAGCTGTTTTTT.

This clonotype was seen many times. The rearrangement uses TRBV5-1 and TRBJ2-2, with no clear D. The V and J ends lost 3 bases and 6 bases respectively, with 9 bases between them. The CDR3 runs 13 residues. CDR1 is SGHRS and CDR2 is YFSETQ in the germline V gene. The DNA for the CDR3 is TGCGCCAGCAGCTCTCTAGAGGCCGGGGAGCTGTTTTTT. Protein product: CASSSLEAGELFF.

This clonotype was observed a handful of times. The chain links TRBV5-5 to TRBJ1-5; maybe TRBD1 (5 bases). From germline, CDR1 is SGHKS and CDR2 YYEKEE (reference sequence). V gave up 4 bases and J gave up 0 bases, with 14 bases separating them. The CDR3 contains 16 residues. CDR3 in amino acids: CASSPGQTYSNQPQHF. The CDR3 DNA reads as TGTGCCAGCAGCCCCGGACAAACGTATAGCAATCAGCCCCAGCATTTT. Combining the CDR3 with reference TRBV5-5 and TRBJ1-5 gives the whole variable domain DAGVTQSPTHLIKTRGQQVTLRCSPISGHKSVSWYQQVLGQGPQFIFQYYEKEERGRGNFPDRFSARQFPNYSSELNVNALLLGDSALYLCASSPGQTYSNQPQHFGDGTRLSIL.

This clonotype was detected ten times or more. The chain combines TRBV7-8 with TRBJ2-7; D remains unclear. The length of the CDR3 is 15 residues. Germline V lookup: CDR1 SGHVS, CDR2 FQNEAQ. Deletions cut 1 base from V and 5 bases from J, with 15 bases between. The CDR3 loop is CASSLVGSASHEQYF. As DNA, the CDR3 is TGTGCCAGCAGCTTAGTGGGATCGGCCTCTCACGAGCAGTACTTC.

This clonotype has a handful of counts. CDR3 loop: CASTQGQGLGANTEAFF. Here the CDR3 DNA reads TGCGCCAGCACCCAGGGACAGGGGTTAGGTGCGAACACTGAAGCTTTCTTT. The chain has TRBV5-1 and TRBJ1-1, with 10 bases fitting TRBD1. The trim removed 6 bases at V and 1 base at J, leaving 12 bases unmatched. CDR1 is SGHRS and CDR2 is YFSETQ in the germline V gene. CDR3 size: 17 residues.

This sequence joins TRBV29-1 and TRBJ2-2; 9 bases align to TRBD2. V dropped 5 bases and J dropped 0; count of bases not matched to a gene: 10. Germline V gene sequence: CDR1 SQVTM, CDR2 ANQGSEA. This CDR3 spans 17 amino acids. The chain's CDR3 is CSVPAGGNNANTGELFF. The CDR3 bases are TGCAGCGTTCCGGCGGGGGGGAACAACGCGAACACCGGGGAGCTGTTTTTT.

Only a few counts were recorded for this clonotype. The chain couples TRBV3-1 to TRBJ2-1; 9 nucleotides agree with TRBD1. The CDR3 totals 21 residues. V trimming: 3 bases; J trimming: 3 bases; junction bases outside the gene matches: 21. CDR1 and CDR2 (germline): LGHDT, YNNKEL (reference sequence). The CDR3 reads CASSQPTGGNLHHSVYNEQFF. Written as DNA, the CDR3 is TGTGCCAGCAGCCAGCCCACAGGGGGCAATCTCCATCACTCAGTCTACAATGAGCAGTTCTTC.

V usage is TRBV12-3 or TRBV12-4 and J usage is TRBJ1-3; possible D gene TRBD1, 6 bases. This CDR3 region has 14 residues. V lost 3 bases and J lost 4, with 10 bases in between. CDR3 protein: CASSFLGQGNTIYF. The CDR3 region has the DNA TGTGCCAGCAGTTTCTTGGGACAAGGAAACACCATATATTTT.

The sample holds a few counts of this clonotype. The chain uses TRBV29-1 and TRBJ2-1; TRBD2 might be the D (5 bases). The CDR3 is 14 amino acids. V gave up 1 base and J gave up 5 bases, with 12 bases separating them. Per germline, CDR1 SQVTM and CDR2 ANQGSEA. The CDR3: CSVEGGSGNNEQFF. For the CDR3, the DNA is TGCAGCGTTGAAGGAGGGTCGGGAAACAATGAGCAGTTCTTC.

The chain couples TRBV12-3 or TRBV12-4 to TRBJ2-6; 9 bases are a match to TRBD1. V was pared by 3 bases and J by 13 bases, with 7 bases of the junction left unmatched. This CDR3 has 14 residues. Here the CDR3 reads CASSFGGQGNVLTF. The CDR3 coding sequence is TGTGCCAGCAGTTTTGGGGGACAGGGTAATGTCCTGACTTTC.

In this sample, this clonotype turned up once. The chain joins TRBV14 to TRBJ2-2; 8 bases agree with TRBD1. V lost 3 bases, J lost 4 bases, and 7 bases stayed unmatched. The germline V gene has CDR1 SGHDN and CDR2 FVKESK. The CDR3 totals 16 residues. In DNA, the CDR3 is TGTGCCAGCAGCCATTTTCAGGGGGCGAGCACCGGGGAGCTGTTTTTT. This translates into CASSHFQGASTGELFF.

This chain connects TRBV6-1 to TRBJ2-7; tentatively, D is TRBD2 (5 bases). Deletions cut 0 bases from V and 0 bases from J, with 9 bases between. The CDR3 runs 15 residues. CDR1 is MNHNS, CDR2 SASEGT, per germline. CDR3 in amino acids: CASSEATGISYEQYF. Here the CDR3 DNA reads TGTGCCAGCAGTGAAGCCACCGGGATCTCCTACGAGCAGTACTTC.

This clonotype came up a few times. The gene calls are TRBV2 and TRBJ2-7, with 8 nucleotides matching TRBD2. The CDR3 runs to 15 residues. Germline-derived CDR1 and CDR2 are SNHLY and FYNNEI. J gave up 6 bases and V 4 bases, and 11 bases lay outside the gene matches. Written as DNA, the CDR3 is TGTGCCAGCAGTGCGGGGCGGGGGGCCTTCCCCGAGCAGTACGTC. Its protein is CASSAGRGAFPEQYV.

This rearrangement joins TRBV6-5 to TRBJ2-4; D is possibly TRBD1 or TRBD2 (6 bases each). The CDR3 is 15 residues long. V lost 0 bases and J lost 6, with 12 bases in between. The germline V gene has CDR1 MNHEY and CDR2 SVGAGI. CDR3 amino acids: CASSYSGGSLNIQYF. As DNA, the CDR3 is TGTGCCAGCAGTTACTCAGGGGGGTCCTTAAACATTCAGTACTTC.

This clonotype was seen at least ten times. The chain is built from TRBV27 and TRBJ1-1; D remains ambiguous. Germline CDR1 and CDR2: MNHEY and SMNVEV (reference sequence). The CDR3 covers 14 residues. V was trimmed by 4 bases and J by 1 base, leaving 10 bases between them. The CDR3 protein is CASSSDSANTEAFF. In DNA form, the CDR3 reads TGTGCCAGCAGTTCCGATTCGGCGAACACTGAAGCTTTCTTT.

This clonotype was counted a few times. This rearrangement joins TRBV2 to TRBJ2-2; 9 positions agree with TRBD2. Germline loops: CDR1 SNHLY, CDR2 FYNNEI. The V segment lost 4 bases and the J segment 4 bases; nucleotides outside the gene matches: 4. The CDR3 is made up of 15 amino acids. The DNA for the CDR3 is TGTGCCAGCAGTGCGGCTAGCGGGGCCACCGGGGAGCTGTTTTTT. Translating gives CASSAASGATGELFF.

This clonotype was found a few times. V and J are TRBV5-1 and TRBJ2-7; 7 bases match TRBD1. The ends lost 4 bases at V and 0 bases at J; junction bases unmatched: 7. Germline V gene lookup returns CDR1 SGHRS and CDR2 YFSETQ. The CDR3 is 15 amino acids. In DNA, the CDR3 is TGCGCCAGCAGCGCACCGGGACAGAGCTCCTACGAGCAGTACTTC. Amino acid sequence: CASSAPGQSSYEQYF. The variable domain in full, with the rest retrieved from reference TRBV5-1 and TRBJ2-7, is KAGVTQTPRYLIKTRGQQVTLSCSPISGHRSVSWYQQTPGQGLQFLFEYFSETQRNKGNFPGRFSGRQFSNSRSEMNVSTLELGDSALYLCASSAPGQSSYEQYFGPGTRLTVT.